These 18 T cell receptor beta chains came from one sample sequenced in a study of blood T cell repertoires in COVID-19. Only in-frame clones appear in the TCRdb table, and some are missing; sequencing was by immunoSEQ multiplex PCR. Among approximately 210,000 clones, around 82% were seen once, and the ten largest hold over 9.5%. Sequenced sample: peripheral blood. All receptors come from a woman aged 40 to 49 with acute or convalescent COVID-19.

This clone was recorded once. V is TRBV18 and J is TRBJ2-7; TRBD1 matches 12 bases. In germline, CDR1 is KGHSH, CDR2 LQKENI. CDR3 size: 14 residues. J lost 9 bases, V lost 7 bases, and 10 bases had no gene match. The CDR3 coding sequence is TGTGCCAGCTTAGCCGGGACAGGGGGCTCACGGCAGTACTTC. Amino acid sequence: CASLAGTGGSRQYF. The complete variable domain, with remaining parts taken from reference TRBV18 and TRBJ2-7, reads NAGVMQNPRHLVRRRGQEARLRCSPMKGHSHVYWYRQLPEEGLKFMVYLQKENIIDESGMPKERFSAEFPKEGPSILRIQQVVRGDSAAYFCASLAGTGGSRQYFGPGTRLTVT.

V usage is TRBV27 and J usage is TRBJ2-1, with 8 bases aligning to TRBD2. Germline assignment: CDR1 MNHEY and CDR2 SMNVEV (reference sequence). J gave up 15 bases and V 0 bases, and 10 bases lay outside the gene matches. This CDR3 spans 14 amino acids. The CDR3 DNA is TGTGCCAGCAGTTTATCACCCCCCGGGGGGGGGTGGTTCTTC. Translating gives CASSLSPPGGGWFF.

This chain joins TRBV6-2 or TRBV6-3 and TRBJ2-3, with 14 bases aligning to TRBD2. The germline V gene has CDR1 MNHEY and CDR2 SVGEGT. The CDR3 runs to 18 residues. V trimming: 0 bases; J trimming: 3 bases; junction bases outside the gene matches: 5. The CDR3 loop reads CASSYSAGTSGRTDTQYF. DNA of the CDR3: TGTGCCAGCAGTTACTCCGCCGGGACTAGCGGGAGAACAGATACGCAGTATTTT.

This clone has just a few counts. The chain recombines TRBV2 with TRBJ2-5; 7 nucleotides align to TRBD2. This CDR3 has 15 residues. The germline V gene has CDR1 SNHLY and CDR2 FYNNEI. Unmatched junction bases numbered 4, after V lost 1 base and J lost 2 bases. CDR3 residues: CASSEGGGPQETQYF. As DNA, the CDR3 is TGTGCCAGCAGTGAAGGGGGGGGTCCTCAAGAGACCCAGTACTTC.

This sequence joins TRBV5-1 and TRBJ2-1; perhaps TRBD1 as D (6 bases). Germline-derived CDR1 and CDR2 are SGHRS and YFSETQ. Trimming shortened V by 2 bases and J by 5 bases, and 14 bases separated the two germline ends. The CDR3 contains 15 residues. The CDR3 DNA reads TGCGCCAGCAGCTTACGACAGGCCGAGAACAATGAGCAGTTCTTC. Encoded protein: CASSLRQAENNEQFF.

The chain is built from TRBV18 and TRBJ1-5; the D is unclear. This CDR3 is built from 14 residues. V lost 6 bases and J lost 2, with 11 bases in between. Germline V gives CDR1 KGHSH, CDR2 LQKENI. DNA for the CDR3: TGTGCCAGCTCCCTCGATGAGGGCAATCAGCCCCAGCATTTT. It translates to CASSLDEGNQPQHF.

The V gene is TRBV7-8, the J gene TRBJ1-3, with TRBD1 matching over 8 bases. This CDR3 is built from 15 residues. V gave up 5 bases and J gave up 2 bases; unmatched junction bases: 5. Germline V gene data show CDR1 as SGHVS and CDR2 as FQNEAQ. The DNA of the CDR3 is TGTGCCAGCAGCCGAGAGGACAGGGCTGGAAACACCATATATTTT. Amino acids: CASSREDRAGNTIYF. Supplemented by reference TRBV7-8 and TRBJ1-3, the full variable domain reads GAGVSQSPRYKVAKRGQDVALRCDPISGHVSLFWYQQALGQGPEFLTYFQNEAQLDKSGLPSDRFFAERPEGSVSTLKIQRTQQEDSAVYLCASSREDRAGNTIYFGEGSWLTVV.

CDR3 loop: CASSFSQTGGGDTQYF. CDR3 bases: TGTGCCAGCAGCTTCTCCCAAACAGGGGGGGGAGATACGCAGTATTTT. V gene TRBV7-9 combines with J gene TRBJ2-3; D may be TRBD1 (8 bases). Germline-derived CDR1 and CDR2 are SEHNR and FQNEAQ (reference sequence). Trimming left V 3 bases short and J 5 bases short, with 18 bases between. There are 16 residues in the CDR3.

The genes are TRBV7-2 and TRBJ1-6; no clear D gene. Deletions cut 2 bases from V and 10 bases from J, with 15 bases between. CDR1 is SGHTA and CDR2 is FQGNSA in the germline V gene. The CDR3 length is 15 residues. CDR3 nucleotides: TGTGCCAGCAGCTTAAAAACCGGCCCCGGGTCACCCCTCCACTTT. Amino acid sequence: CASSLKTGPGSPLHF. Full variable domain (missing parts from reference TRBV7-2 and TRBJ1-6): GAGVSQSPSNKVTEKGKDVELRCDPISGHTALYWYRQSLGQGLEFLIYFQGNSAPDKSGLPSDRFSAERTGGSVSTLTIQRTQQEDSAVYLCASSLKTGPGSPLHFGNGTRLTVT.

Here the CDR3 reads CASSSGSEQYF. Here the CDR3 DNA reads TGTGCCAGCAGTTCGGGGAGCGAGCAGTACTTC. The rearrangement links TRBV27 to TRBJ2-7, with D tentatively TRBD2 (5 bases). Germline V lookup: CDR1 MNHEY, CDR2 SMNVEV (reference sequence). V dropped 4 bases and J dropped 6 bases, with 7 bases sitting between them. The CDR3 runs 11 residues.

The rearrangement uses TRBV5-1 and TRBJ2-7, with 11 bases fitting TRBD2. Germline trimming cut 4 bases from V and 3 bases from J; bases unmatched to any gene: 6. The germline V gene encodes CDR1 SGHRS and CDR2 YFSETQ. The CDR3 totals 15 residues. The CDR3, as DNA: TGCGCCAGCAGCCTTACTAGCGGGAGTCTCTACGAGCAGTACTTC. This encodes CASSLTSGSLYEQYF.

A few counts support this clone. The chain is built from TRBV5-1 and TRBJ1-4, with TRBD1 identical over 9 bases. Germline V gene lookup returns CDR1 SGHRS and CDR2 YFSETQ. The CDR3 loop spans 14 amino acids. J gave up 8 bases and V 0 bases, and 2 bases lay outside the gene matches. The CDR3: CASSLGDREEKLFF. As DNA, the CDR3 is TGCGCCAGCAGCTTGGGGGACAGGGAAGAAAAACTGTTTTTT.

The chain employs TRBV5-1 and TRBJ1-1; TRBD1 agrees at 9 bases. The CDR3 length is 15 residues. V was clipped by 4 bases and J by 5 bases; unmatched bases: 9. Per germline, CDR1 SGHRS and CDR2 YFSETQ. CDR3 coding DNA: TGCGCCAGCAGCGATACAGGGGGCGGGAGGACTGAAGCTTTCTTT. Its translation: CASSDTGGGRTEAFF.

This clone was counted ten times or more. The rearrangement uses TRBV9 and TRBJ1-1, with 8 bases matching TRBD1. Germline V gene lookup returns CDR1 SGDLS and CDR2 YYNGEE. The CDR3 length is 14 residues. The J segment lost 1 base and the V segment lost 3 bases, leaving 2 bases of the junction unmatched. CDR3 protein: CASSAGGSNTEAFF. The CDR3 region has the DNA TGTGCCAGCAGCGCAGGGGGCTCGAACACTGAAGCTTTCTTT.

CDR3 loop: CASSLDRGQHGYTF. As DNA, the CDR3 is TGCGCCAGCAGCTTGGACAGGGGGCAACACGGCTACACCTTC. This rearrangement joins TRBV5-1 to TRBJ1-2; 9 bases agree with TRBD1. J gave up 8 bases and V 0 bases, and 5 bases lay outside the gene matches. The CDR3 runs 14 residues. Per the germline V gene, CDR1 is SGHRS and CDR2 is YFSETQ.

This clone was picked up a small number of times. V and J are TRBV27 and TRBJ2-2; a weak D match, TRBD2 (5 bases). Looked up from germline, CDR1 is MNHEY and CDR2 is SMNVEV (reference sequence). Trimming left V 7 bases short and J 2 bases short, with 14 bases between. The CDR3 consists of 15 residues. The CDR3 is CASTHGLLNTGELFF. Written as DNA, the CDR3 is TGTGCCAGCACCCATGGACTTTTAAACACCGGGGAGCTGTTTTTT.

The V and J genes are TRBV2 and TRBJ2-1, with D perhaps TRBD2 (5 bases). The CDR3 consists of 16 residues. In germline, CDR1 is SNHLY, CDR2 FYNNEI. The V and J ends lost 6 bases and 9 bases respectively, with 24 bases between them. The CDR3 DNA reads as TGTGCCAGCAGCCAAACGGAGCTATCCTTTCGGGGTGAGCAGTTCTTC. Translated, it gives CASSQTELSFRGEQFF.

The chain is built from TRBV29-1 and TRBJ2-7; D may be TRBD1 (7 bases). The CDR3 is made up of 13 amino acids. Germline V gene lookup returns CDR1 SQVTM and CDR2 ANQGSEA. The V end lost 4 bases, the J end lost 3 bases, and 13 bases lay between the germline ends. The CDR3 nucleotides are TGCAGCGTTGTGGAGGGGGCGGGCTACGAGCAGTACTTC. Protein product: CSVVEGAGYEQYF.